Here is one TCR beta chain with its context. Its antigen is currently unknown. Deep-level assay runs were performed. Some clones are missing from TCRdb's copy, which holds only in-frame ones; the method was immunoSEQ multiplex PCR. The sample carries roughly 2.6 million clones, roughly nine tenths recorded once. Each of the donors was a healthy adult who was HIV-negative and had not had a recent acute infection or vaccination. The data stem from a study of shared clonotypes between healthy human individuals. The overall study: Each donor's CD8 memory used one plate, CD8 naive two, each CD4 subset three.

V was cut by 10 bases and J by 4 bases, with 22 bases left in between. The CDR3 is 15 amino acids. CDR1 and CDR2 from the germline V gene are ENHRY and SYGVKD. General study results and limits: Across subsets, estimated richness was generally greater for naive than for memory populations.

This TCR was recovered from a man in his late teens or twenties in good health. The chain links TRBV10-3 to TRBJ1-2; D is ambiguous. The sample taken for sequencing was naive CD4+ T cells sorted from blood. Subset given: CD45RA+ positively selected. The CDR3 protein is CATSLSESPPYGYTF. The CDR3 DNA is TGTGCCACCTCGCTATCAGAATCCCCCCCCTATGGCTACACCTTC.